This T cell receptor (beta chain) was obtained from a study of OX40 agonist ivuxolimab in advanced cancers. For the study at large: Patients enrolled in dose escalation were diagnosed with hepatocellular carcinoma, melanoma, renal cell or head and neck cancer. Therapy given before enrollment (anti-PD-1, anti-PD-L1 or anti-CTLA-4) was allowed, and 35% to 45% had some. Averaging about 60 years in age, with a range of about 23 to 90, the cohort was 82.7% male.

Per the germline V gene, CDR1 is SGHTA and CDR2 is FQGNSA. V trimming: 5 bases; J trimming: 2 bases; junction bases outside the gene matches: 7. The CDR3 loop spans 15 amino acids. This clone came up once. Measured with immunoSEQ multiplex PCR; TCRdb has only the in-frame clones, and not every one. The sample comprises 65,000 to 75,000 clones, over 70% of which are singletons, and more than 3.5% rests with the top ten. This material consisted of CD4+ or CD8+ T cells sorted from blood, taken in a trial of the OX40 agonist ivuxolimab. The V gene is TRBV7-2, the J gene TRBJ2-7, with 9 positions matching TRBD2. The source is an adult with an advanced solid tumor such as melanoma, head and neck, liver or kidney cancer. Here the CDR3 reads CASSQRLAETYEQYF. The CDR3 DNA reads as TGTGCCAGCAGCCAGAGACTAGCGGAGACCTACGAGCAGTACTTC. Variable domain in full (rest from reference TRBV7-2 and TRBJ2-7): GAGVSQSPSNKVTEKGKDVELRCDPISGHTALYWYRQSLGQGLEFLIYFQGNSAPDKSGLPSDRFSAERTGGSVSTLTIQRTQQEDSAVYLCASSQRLAETYEQYFGPGTRLTVT.